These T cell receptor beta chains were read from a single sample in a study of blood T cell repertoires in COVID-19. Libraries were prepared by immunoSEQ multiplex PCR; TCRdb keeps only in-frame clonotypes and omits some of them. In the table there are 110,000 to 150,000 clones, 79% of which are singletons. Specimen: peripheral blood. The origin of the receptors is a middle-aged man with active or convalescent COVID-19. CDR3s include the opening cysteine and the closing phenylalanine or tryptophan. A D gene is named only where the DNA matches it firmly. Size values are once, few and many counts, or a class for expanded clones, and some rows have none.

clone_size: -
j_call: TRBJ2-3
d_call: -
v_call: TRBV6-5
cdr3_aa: CASSYTADTQYF
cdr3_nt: TGTGCCAGCAGTTACACGGCAGATACGCAGTATTTT

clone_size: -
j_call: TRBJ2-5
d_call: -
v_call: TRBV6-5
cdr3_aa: CASSYSKRETQYF
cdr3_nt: TGTGCCAGCAGTTACTCGAAGCGGGAGACCCAGTACTTC

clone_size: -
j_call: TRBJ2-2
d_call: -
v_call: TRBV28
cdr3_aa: CASSLNPRQGRGGELFF
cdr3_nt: TGTGCCAGCAGCCTAAATCCCCGGCAGGGAAGGGGCGGGGAGCTGTTTTTT

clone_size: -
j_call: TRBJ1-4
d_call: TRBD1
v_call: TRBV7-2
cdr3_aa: CASSSQGARSEKLFF
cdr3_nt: TGTGCCAGCAGCTCCCAGGGGGCTCGTAGTGAAAAACTGTTTTTT

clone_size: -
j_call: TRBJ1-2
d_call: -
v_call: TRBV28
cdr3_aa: CASSLRGTHYGYTF
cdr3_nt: TGTGCCAGCAGTTTACGCGGGACCCACTATGGCTACACCTTC

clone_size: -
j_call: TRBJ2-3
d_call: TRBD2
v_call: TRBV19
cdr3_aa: CATRTSATDTQYF
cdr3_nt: TGTGCCACCAGGACTAGCGCGACAGATACGCAGTATTTT

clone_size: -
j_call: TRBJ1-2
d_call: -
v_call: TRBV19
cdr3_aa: CTSSLAVFNYGYTF
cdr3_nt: TGTACCAGTAGTTTGGCAGTTTTTAACTATGGCTACACCTTC

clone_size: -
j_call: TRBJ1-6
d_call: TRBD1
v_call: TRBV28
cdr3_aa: CASSDLTGGNSPLHF
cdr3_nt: TGTGCCAGCAGCGACCTTACAGGGGGCAATTCACCCCTCCACTTT

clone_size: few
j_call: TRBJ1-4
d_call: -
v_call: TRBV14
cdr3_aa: CASSQALGRLGEKLFF
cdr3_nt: TGTGCCAGCAGCCAAGCACTTGGGAGGTTAGGTGAAAAACTGTTTTTT

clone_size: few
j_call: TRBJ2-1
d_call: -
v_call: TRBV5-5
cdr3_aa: CASSTGTYYNEQFF
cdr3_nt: TGTGCCAGCAGCACCGGGACATATTACAATGAGCAGTTCTTC

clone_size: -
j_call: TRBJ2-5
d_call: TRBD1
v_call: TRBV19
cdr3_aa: CASSVDRGETQYF
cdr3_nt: TGTGCCAGCTCGGTTGACAGGGGAGAGACCCAGTACTTC

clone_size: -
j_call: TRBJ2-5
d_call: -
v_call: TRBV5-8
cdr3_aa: CASRVRALQETQYF
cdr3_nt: TGTGCCAGCAGGGTCAGGGCCCTCCAAGAGACCCAGTACTTC

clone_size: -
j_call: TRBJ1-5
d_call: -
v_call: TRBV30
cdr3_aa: CAASGENSNQPQHF
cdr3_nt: TGTGCCGCGAGCGGGGAGAATAGCAATCAGCCCCAGCATTTT

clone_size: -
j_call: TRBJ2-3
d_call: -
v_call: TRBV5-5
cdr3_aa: CASSHIGSSSTDTQYF
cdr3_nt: TGTGCCAGCAGCCATATTGGGAGTTCTAGCACAGATACGCAGTATTTT

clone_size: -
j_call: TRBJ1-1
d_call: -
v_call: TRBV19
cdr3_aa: CASLMRGGTEAFF
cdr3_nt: TGTGCCAGCCTAATGCGGGGGGGAACTGAAGCTTTCTTT

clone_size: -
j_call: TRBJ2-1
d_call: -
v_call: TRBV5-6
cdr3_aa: CASSFAGGDEQFF
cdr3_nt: TGTGCCAGCAGCTTCGCGGGCGGCGATGAGCAGTTCTTC

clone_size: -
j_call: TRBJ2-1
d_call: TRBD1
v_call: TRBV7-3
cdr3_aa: CASSPTGAGLYNEQFF
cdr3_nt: TGTGCCAGCAGCCCGACAGGGGCGGGGCTCTACAATGAGCAGTTCTTC

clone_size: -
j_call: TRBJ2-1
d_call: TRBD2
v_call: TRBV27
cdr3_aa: CASSPSPSGNEQFF
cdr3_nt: TGTGCCAGTTCCCCTAGCCCTAGCGGCAATGAGCAGTTCTTC

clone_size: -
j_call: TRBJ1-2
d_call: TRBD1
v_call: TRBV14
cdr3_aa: CAISQGAGYGYTF
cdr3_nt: TGTGCCATCTCTCAGGGGGCTGGCTATGGCTACACCTTC

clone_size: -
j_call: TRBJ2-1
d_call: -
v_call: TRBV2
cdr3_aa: CASGLTDGVQFF
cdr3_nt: TGTGCCAGCGGTCTTACCGACGGGGTCCAGTTCTTC